A selection of T cell receptor beta chains follows, all from one sample in a study of blood T cell repertoires in COVID-19. Measured with immunoSEQ multiplex PCR; TCRdb has only the in-frame clones, and not every one. The sample consists of over 250,000 clones, about nine tenths of them appearing once. The sequencing input was peripheral blood. The receptors here all came from a woman in her forties or fifties with COVID-19, enrolled during active disease. The CDR3 runs from the conserved cysteine through the conserved F or W. The D gene is left open where the match is weak. Clone size is given for some rows only: seen once, a few or many times, or a class if the clone is expanded.

v_gene,j_gene,abundance,d_gene,CDR3aa,CDR3nt
TRBV11-2,TRBJ2-7,-,TRBD1,CASSPINYRGTYEQYF,TGTGCCAGCAGCCCTATTAACTACAGGGGTACCTACGAGCAGTACTTC
TRBV27,TRBJ2-7,-,TRBD2,CASSFGREPNEQYF,TGTGCCAGCAGTTTTGGGCGGGAGCCAAACGAGCAGTACTTC
TRBV9,TRBJ2-2,-,-,CASSPRTLALVPGELFF,TGTGCCAGCAGCCCCCGGACCCTAGCGTTAGTACCCGGGGAGCTGTTTTTT
TRBV30,TRBJ1-1,-,-,CAWSNSAEAFF,TGTGCCTGGAGTAATTCCGCTGAAGCTTTCTTT
TRBV27,TRBJ2-1,-,TRBD1,CASSPVPGQGAGGEQFF,TGTGCCAGCAGTCCTGTACCGGGACAGGGGGCTGGGGGTGAGCAGTTCTTC
TRBV10-3,TRBJ2-3,-,-,CAISDQESTDTQYF,TGTGCCATCAGTGACCAGGAAAGCACAGATACGCAGTATTTT
TRBV5-4,TRBJ2-3,once,TRBD1,CASSRDRALSDTQYF,TGTGCCAGCAGCCGCGACAGGGCGCTTTCAGATACGCAGTATTTT
TRBV6-5,TRBJ1-3,-,-,CASSLTEIRNTIYF,TGTGCCAGCAGCCTGACAGAGATTAGAAACACCATATATTTT
TRBV19,TRBJ2-1,-,-,CASSVVGSSYNEQFF,TGTGCCAGTAGCGTCGTTGGGAGCTCCTACAATGAGCAGTTCTTC
TRBV9,TRBJ1-2,-,-,CASSPRWAYGYTF,TGTGCCAGCAGCCCGAGATGGGCTTATGGCTACACCTTC
TRBV27,TRBJ2-1,once,-,CASSLLGRVPNEQFF,TGTGCCAGCAGTTTGCTCGGGAGAGTGCCCAATGAGCAGTTCTTC
TRBV7-2,TRBJ2-2,-,TRBD2,CASSYNSGRASGELFF,TGTGCCAGCAGCTACAATAGCGGGAGGGCCAGCGGGGAGCTGTTTTTT
TRBV28,TRBJ2-7,-,-,CAHSRSGQTYEQYF,TGTGCCCACTCAAGATCGGGACAAACCTACGAGCAGTACTTC
TRBV7-2,TRBJ2-2,-,TRBD2,CASSLASQASGRTRELFF,TGTGCCAGCAGCTTAGCGAGTCAGGCTAGCGGGAGGACGCGGGAGCTGTTTTTT
TRBV7-8,TRBJ1-5,-,-,CASSLGFEFRPQPQHF,TGTGCCAGCAGCTTAGGGTTTGAGTTCCGTCCTCAGCCCCAGCATTTT
TRBV27,TRBJ1-1,-,-,CASSLSPGQGTEAFF,TGTGCCAGCAGTTTATCACCGGGCCAGGGGACTGAAGCTTTCTTT
TRBV18,TRBJ2-3,-,-,CASSPPPGDTQYF,TGTGCCAGCTCACCACCGCCAGGGGATACGCAGTATTTT
TRBV20-1,TRBJ2-2,once,-,CSASSRANTGELFF,TGCAGTGCTAGTTCCAGGGCCAACACCGGGGAGCTGTTTTTT
TRBV9,TRBJ2-7,-,TRBD1,CASSIRTGLAYEQYF,TGTGCCAGCAGCATTAGGACAGGGCTTGCCTACGAGCAGTACTTC
TRBV7-2,TRBJ2-1,-,TRBD2,CASSLNLGLAGREQFF,TGTGCCAGCAGCTTAAACCTCGGACTAGCGGGGAGGGAGCAGTTCTTC
TRBV9,TRBJ1-4,once,-,CASSVDGRSVAEKLFF,TGTGCCAGCAGCGTTGACGGCCGTTCTGTAGCTGAAAAACTGTTTTTT
TRBV19,TRBJ2-1,-,TRBD1,CASRKGTAYNEQFF,TGTGCCAGTAGGAAAGGGACAGCCTACAATGAGCAGTTCTTC
TRBV27,TRBJ1-4,-,-,CASSRRTVSNEKLFF,TGTGCCAGCAGTAGGCGGACAGTGTCTAATGAAAAACTGTTTTTT
TRBV7-2,TRBJ1-3,-,TRBD1,CASSLDRDYSGNTIYF,TGTGCCAGCAGCTTGGACAGGGACTACTCTGGAAACACCATATATTTT
TRBV6-6,TRBJ2-7,-,-,CASSYSVLGYEQYF,TGTGCCAGCAGTTACTCCGTGCTAGGCTACGAGCAGTACTTC
TRBV19,TRBJ1-2,-,TRBD1,CASSISGQFDGYTF,TGTGCCAGTAGTATCTCGGGACAGTTTGATGGCTACACCTTC
TRBV18,TRBJ1-1,-,TRBD1,CASSPVGQGASGAFF,TGTGCCAGCTCACCAGTGGGGCAGGGGGCTAGTGGAGCTTTCTTT
TRBV7-8,TRBJ2-7,-,TRBD1,CASSPRDSTYEQYF,TGTGCCAGCAGCCCGAGGGACAGTACCTACGAGCAGTACTTC
TRBV4-3,TRBJ2-3,-,-,CASSPPGRTDTQYF,TGCGCCAGCAGCCCCCCCGGTAGAACAGATACGCAGTATTTT
TRBV4-1,TRBJ2-1,-,TRBD2,CASSQEKAGGPINEQFF,TGCGCCAGCAGCCAGGAAAAAGCGGGAGGGCCTATAAATGAGCAGTTCTTC
TRBV4-1,TRBJ2-7,-,-,CASSHPDRKLAAEQYF,TGCGCCAGCAGCCACCCGGACAGGAAACTAGCGGCCGAGCAGTACTTC
TRBV6-5,TRBJ1-1,-,-,CASKDRLYTEAFF,TGTGCCAGCAAAGACAGGCTTTACACTGAAGCTTTCTTT
TRBV6-5,TRBJ2-1,-,TRBD2,CASSYLLAGYNEQFF,TGTGCCAGCAGTTACTTACTAGCGGGCTACAATGAGCAGTTCTTC
TRBV18,TRBJ2-3,once,TRBD2,CASSPPGLAGGHDTQYF,TGTGCCAGCTCACCACCGGGACTAGCGGGAGGGCATGATACGCAGTATTTT
TRBV6-5,TRBJ1-1,once,-,CASSKLPRGEAFF,TGTGCCAGCAGTAAATTGCCCAGGGGTGAAGCTTTCTTT
TRBV5-6,TRBJ2-5,-,-,CASSPMRETQYF,TGTGCCAGCAGCCCTATGCGAGAGACCCAGTACTTC
TRBV7-9,TRBJ2-1,-,TRBD2,CASSLDLAGVSQFF,TGTGCCAGCAGCTTAGATCTAGCGGGAGTTTCGCAGTTCTTC
TRBV7-2,TRBJ1-2,-,-,CASSLAIVRGYTF,TGTGCCAGCAGCTTAGCGATTGTTCGGGGCTACACCTTC
TRBV10-2,TRBJ2-3,-,TRBD2,CASSDLAGKLRDTQYF,TGCGCCAGCAGTGATCTAGCGGGAAAGTTGAGGGATACGCAGTATTTT
TRBV5-1,TRBJ2-3,once,TRBD2,CASSTSGSPTDTQYF,TGCGCCAGCAGCACAAGCGGGAGCCCCACAGATACGCAGTATTTT
TRBV15,TRBJ2-3,-,TRBD2,CATSRWGTSGMADTQYF,TGTGCCACCAGCAGATGGGGGACTAGCGGGATGGCAGATACGCAGTATTTT
TRBV6-2/TRBV6-3,TRBJ2-7,-,TRBD2,CASSTLTSGSYEQYF,TGTGCCAGCAGTACCCTGACTAGCGGGAGCTACGAGCAGTACTTC
TRBV7-2,TRBJ2-2,-,-,CASSLGGLWGTPGELFF,TGTGCCAGCAGCTTAGGAGGGTTGTGGGGGACACCCGGGGAGCTGTTTTTT
TRBV5-1,TRBJ2-3,-,-,CASRLVAATDTQYF,TGCGCCAGCCGACTGGTTGCGGCCACAGATACGCAGTATTTT
TRBV5-1,TRBJ1-1,-,TRBD1,CASSLAWDRDGNTEAFF,TGCGCCAGCAGCTTGGCGTGGGACAGGGATGGAAACACTGAAGCTTTCTTT
TRBV18,TRBJ1-4,-,TRBD1,CASSEGQGANEKLFF,TGTGCCAGCTCAGAGGGACAGGGGGCGAATGAAAAACTGTTTTTT
TRBV7-2,TRBJ1-6,-,TRBD1,CASSSLGTGLRPLHF,TGTGCCAGCAGCTCGCTGGGGACAGGGCTTAGGCCCCTCCACTTT
TRBV19,TRBJ2-5,-,TRBD1,CASSIGGTGVETQYF,TGTGCCAGTAGTATCGGTGGGACAGGGGTCGAGACCCAGTACTTC
TRBV12-3/TRBV12-4,TRBJ1-2,-,-,CASSLGAYGYTF,TGTGCCAGCAGTCTAGGCGCCTATGGCTACACCTTC
TRBV19,TRBJ1-5,-,TRBD1,CASSIQGAWQPQHF,TGTGCCAGTAGTATACAGGGGGCTTGGCAGCCCCAGCATTTT
TRBV18,TRBJ1-4,-,TRBD1,CASSRRQGIATNEKLFF,TGTGCCAGCTCACGAAGACAGGGGATTGCAACTAATGAAAAACTGTTTTTT
TRBV12-5,TRBJ1-1,-,-,CASVHPQNTEAFF,TGTGCTAGTGTTCACCCACAGAACACTGAAGCTTTCTTT
TRBV5-1,TRBJ1-1,few,TRBD1,CASSSQGTRNTEAFF,TGCGCCAGCTCATCACAGGGGACAAGAAACACTGAAGCTTTCTTT
TRBV18,TRBJ2-4,-,-,CASSLNRVAKNIQYF,TGTGCCAGCTCCCTTAACCGGGTCGCCAAAAACATTCAGTACTTC
TRBV11-3,TRBJ2-1,-,TRBD2,CASSPRSSGSRDEQFF,TGTGCCAGCAGCCCTAGGTCGAGCGGGAGTCGGGATGAGCAGTTCTTC